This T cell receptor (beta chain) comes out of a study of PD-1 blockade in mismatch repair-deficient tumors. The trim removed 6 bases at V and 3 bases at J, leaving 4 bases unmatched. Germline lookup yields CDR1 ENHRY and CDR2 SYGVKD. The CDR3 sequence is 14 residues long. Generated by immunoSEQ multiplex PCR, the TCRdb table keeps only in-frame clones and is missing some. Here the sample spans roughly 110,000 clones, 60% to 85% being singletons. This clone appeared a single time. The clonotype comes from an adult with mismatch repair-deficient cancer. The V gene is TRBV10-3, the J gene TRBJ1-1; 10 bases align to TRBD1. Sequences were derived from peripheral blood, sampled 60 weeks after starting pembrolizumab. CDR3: CAIREGQGDTEAFF. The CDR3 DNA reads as TGTGCCATCAGGGAAGGACAGGGGGACACTGAAGCTTTCTTT.